The 3 T cell receptor beta chains listed next were all sequenced from one sample in a study of patients and donors after allogeneic stem cell transplantation. TCRdb re-called the RT-PCR reads through MiXCR, storing one row per CDR3 protein. The repertoire holds roughly 26,000 distinct CDR3 sequences, with more than 8% as singletons. Sequenced: blood, either unsorted or a sorted T cell fraction (not recorded which). The receptors were gathered from a human donor who was either an allogeneic HSCT recipient or a stem cell or donor lymphocyte infusion donor (not recorded which). It is not recorded whose cells these are; they may come from a transplant donor.

The table lists this clonotype with many counts. The chain uses TRBV28 and TRBJ1-2; 7 nucleotides match TRBD1. Trimming took 6 bases from V and 2 from J; bases not matched to a gene: 6. Looked up from germline, CDR1 is MDHEN and CDR2 is SYDVKM. The CDR3 covers 14 residues. In nucleotides, the CDR3 is TGTGCCAGCAGGGAACCGGGACAGAACTATGGCTACACCTTC. This gives the protein CASREPGQNYGYTF.

There are a few counts of this clonotype. V and J are TRBV13 and TRBJ2-4; 11 bases map to TRBD1. The CDR3 has 17 residues. Germline loops: CDR1 PRHDT, CDR2 FYEKMQ (reference sequence). V dropped 6 bases and J dropped 0; count of bases not matched to a gene: 7. In DNA, the CDR3 is TGTGCCAGCAGACTCTCCGGGACAGGGGGAGCCAAAAACATTCAGTACTTC. Translated: CASRLSGTGGAKNIQYF. Full variable domain (outside the CDR3, taken from reference TRBV13 and TRBJ2-4): AAGVIQSPRHLIKEKRETATLKCYPIPRHDTVYWYQQGPGQDPQFLISFYEKMQSDKGSIPDRFSAQQFSDYHSELNMSSLELGDSALYFCASRLSGTGGAKNIQYFGAGTRLSVL.

The chain recombines TRBV5-4 with TRBJ2-7; 12 bases are shared with TRBD2. This CDR3 contains 15 residues. Looked up from germline, CDR1 is SGHNT and CDR2 is YYREEE (reference sequence). V gave up 1 base and J gave up 5 bases; unmatched junction bases: 4. CDR3 residues: CASSLPGLAGNEQYF. CDR3 sequence (DNA): TGTGCCAGCAGCTTGCCCGGACTAGCGGGAAACGAGCAGTACTTC.